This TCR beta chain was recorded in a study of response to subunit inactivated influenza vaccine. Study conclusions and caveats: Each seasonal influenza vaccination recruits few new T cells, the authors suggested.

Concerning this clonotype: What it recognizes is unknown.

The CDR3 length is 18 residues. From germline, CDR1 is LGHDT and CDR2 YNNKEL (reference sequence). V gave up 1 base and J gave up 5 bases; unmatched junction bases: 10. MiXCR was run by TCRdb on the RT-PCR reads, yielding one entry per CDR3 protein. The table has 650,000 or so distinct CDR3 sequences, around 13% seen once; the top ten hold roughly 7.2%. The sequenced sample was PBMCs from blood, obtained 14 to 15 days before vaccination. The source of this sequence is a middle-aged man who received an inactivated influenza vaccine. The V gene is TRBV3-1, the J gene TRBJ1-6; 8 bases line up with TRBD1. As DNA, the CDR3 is TGTGCCAGCAGCCAAGTTTGGGCGACAGGGGCTAATAATTCACCCCTCCACTTT. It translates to CASSQVWATGANNSPLHF.